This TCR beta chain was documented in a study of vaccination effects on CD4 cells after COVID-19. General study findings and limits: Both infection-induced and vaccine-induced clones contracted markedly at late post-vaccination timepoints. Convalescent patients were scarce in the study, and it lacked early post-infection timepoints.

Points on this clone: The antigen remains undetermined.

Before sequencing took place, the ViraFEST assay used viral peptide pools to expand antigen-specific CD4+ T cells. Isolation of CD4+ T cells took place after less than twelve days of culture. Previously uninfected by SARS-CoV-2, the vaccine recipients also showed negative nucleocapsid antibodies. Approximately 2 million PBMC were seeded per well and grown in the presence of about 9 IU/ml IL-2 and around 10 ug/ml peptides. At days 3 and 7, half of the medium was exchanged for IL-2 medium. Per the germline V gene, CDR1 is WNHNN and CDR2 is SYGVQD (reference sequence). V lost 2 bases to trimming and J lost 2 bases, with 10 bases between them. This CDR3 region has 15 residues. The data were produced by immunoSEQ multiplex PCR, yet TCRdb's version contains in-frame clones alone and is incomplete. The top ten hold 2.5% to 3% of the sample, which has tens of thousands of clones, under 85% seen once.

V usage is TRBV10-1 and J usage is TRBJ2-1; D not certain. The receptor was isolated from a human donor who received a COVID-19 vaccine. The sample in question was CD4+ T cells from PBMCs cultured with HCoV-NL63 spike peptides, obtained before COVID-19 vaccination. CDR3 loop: CASSETWKPYNEQFF. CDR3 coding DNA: TGCGCCAGCAGTGAGACCTGGAAACCCTACAATGAGCAGTTCTTC.